This T cell receptor (beta chain) was identified in a study of T cell responses to AZD1222 COVID-19 vaccine. Trimming took 4 bases from V and 3 from J; bases not matched to a gene: 14. CDR3 length: 17 residues. CDR1 and CDR2 (germline): PRHDT, FYEKMQ (reference sequence). TCRdb keeps only in-frame clones here, not all; method: immunoSEQ multiplex PCR. This sample yields tens of thousands of clones, of which over 90% are seen a single time; about 8% belongs to the top ten. The sequence was collected from an adult in good health. The genes are TRBV13 and TRBJ1-2; 7 bases line up with TRBD1. The input for sequencing was peripheral blood, taken on day 0 of AZD1222 vaccination. In DNA, the CDR3 is TGTGCCAGCAGCTCTACTCAATCGACAGGGACAGACTATGGCTACACCTTC. Translating it yields CASSSTQSTGTDYGYTF.